This is a list of T cell receptor beta chains from one sample in a study of read filtering for tumor transcriptome and immune sequencing. TCRdb re-called the reads through MiXCR, storing one row per CDR3 protein. The sample comprises around 29,000 distinct CDR3 sequences, roughly an eighth of which are singletons, and 44% rests with the top ten. Specimen: a population of CD138-negative cells sorted from bone marrow. Receptors were obtained from a donor at least 40 years old with multiple myeloma. CDR3s include the opening cysteine and the closing phenylalanine or tryptophan. Fields, in order: clone size, V gene, J gene, D gene, CDR3 DNA, CDR3 protein. D genes are given only for firm matches. Expanded clones get a size class; other rows say once, few or many, or leave the size out.

clone_size: many; v_call: TRBV9; j_call: TRBJ1-3; d_call: -; cdr3_nt: TGTGCCAGCAGCGTGGGAGGTGGAAACACCATATATTTT; cdr3_aa: CASSVGGGNTIYF
clone_size: many; v_call: TRBV11-1; j_call: TRBJ1-5; d_call: -; cdr3_nt: TGTGCCAGCAGCTCCCATAGCAATCAGCCCCAGCATTTT; cdr3_aa: CASSSHSNQPQHF
clone_size: many; v_call: TRBV20-1; j_call: TRBJ1-1; d_call: -; cdr3_nt: TGCAGTGCTAGAGATACCCAGGGGTCGGACACTGAAGCTTTCTTT; cdr3_aa: CSARDTQGSDTEAFF
clone_size: many; v_call: TRBV2; j_call: TRBJ2-5; d_call: TRBD1; cdr3_nt: TGTGCCAGCAGTGAACAAGGACAGGTTGGCGAGACCCAGTACTTC; cdr3_aa: CASSEQGQVGETQYF
clone_size: -; v_call: TRBV7-2; j_call: TRBJ2-7; d_call: TRBD2; cdr3_nt: TGTGCCAGCAGCCCGGGACTAGCGAACTACGAGCAGTACTTC; cdr3_aa: CASSPGLANYEQYF
clone_size: many; v_call: TRBV7-3; j_call: TRBJ2-1; d_call: -; cdr3_nt: TGTGCCAGCAGCTTAACGGGGCAGTACAATGAGCAGTTCTTC; cdr3_aa: CASSLTGQYNEQFF
clone_size: many; v_call: TRBV5-6; j_call: TRBJ2-7; d_call: -; cdr3_nt: TGTGCCAGCAGCTCGGTTGGGGAGAACTACGAGCAGTACTTC; cdr3_aa: CASSSVGENYEQYF
clone_size: many; v_call: TRBV3-1; j_call: TRBJ1-1; d_call: TRBD1; cdr3_nt: TGTGCCAGCAGCCAAGCGGGACAGGGGCGGGATGAAGCTCTCTTT; cdr3_aa: CASSQAGQGRDEALF
clone_size: many; v_call: TRBV14; j_call: TRBJ1-2; d_call: TRBD1; cdr3_nt: TGTGCCAGCAGCCAAGTTGAAGAGACAGGGGGTTACGGCTACACCTTC; cdr3_aa: CASSQVEETGGYGYTF
clone_size: many; v_call: TRBV30; j_call: TRBJ2-1; d_call: TRBD2; cdr3_nt: TGTGCCTGGAGTGTACTTCTAGCGGGAGTAGGTGAGCAGTTCTTC; cdr3_aa: CAWSVLLAGVGEQFF
clone_size: many; v_call: TRBV7-9; j_call: TRBJ1-4; d_call: -; cdr3_nt: TGTGCCAGCAGCTTGGGGCAGATTAGGATTGAGAATGAGAAACTGTTTTTT; cdr3_aa: CASSLGQIRIENEKLFF
clone_size: -; v_call: TRBV29-1; j_call: TRBJ2-3; d_call: TRBD2; cdr3_nt: TGCAGCGAAACTAGCGGGAGTGTAGATACGCAGTATTTT; cdr3_aa: CSETSGSVDTQYF
clone_size: many; v_call: TRBV7-2; j_call: TRBJ2-5; d_call: TRBD2; cdr3_nt: TGTGCCAGCAGCTTCGGGACTAGCGGGATCCAAGAGACCCAGTACTTC; cdr3_aa: CASSFGTSGIQETQYF
clone_size: many; v_call: TRBV7-2; j_call: TRBJ2-1; d_call: TRBD2; cdr3_nt: TGTGCCAGCAGCCTAGCGGGAGGGACCTACAATGAGCAGTTCTTC; cdr3_aa: CASSLAGGTYNEQFF
clone_size: many; v_call: TRBV28; j_call: TRBJ1-4; d_call: -; cdr3_nt: TGTGCCAGCACCGATGACGTCAAGGAAAAACTGTTTTTT; cdr3_aa: CASTDDVKEKLFF
clone_size: -; v_call: TRBV5-5; j_call: TRBJ2-5; d_call: TRBD2; cdr3_nt: TGTGCCAGCAGGGTTCGAGCGGGAGGTCGAGAGACCCAGTACTTC; cdr3_aa: CASRVRAGGRETQYF
clone_size: many; v_call: TRBV20-1; j_call: TRBJ2-1; d_call: TRBD2; cdr3_nt: TGCAGTGCTAGGATCGGGACTAGCGCCGAAAGGAGCTCCTACAATGAGCAGTTCTTC; cdr3_aa: CSARIGTSAERSSYNEQFF
clone_size: -; v_call: TRBV5-1; j_call: TRBJ2-2; d_call: TRBD2; cdr3_nt: TGCGCCAGCAGTTTGGAGGGACTAGCGGGAATGGGATACACCGGGGAGCTGTTTTTT; cdr3_aa: CASSLEGLAGMGYTGELFF
clone_size: -; v_call: TRBV12-3/TRBV12-4; j_call: TRBJ2-1; d_call: -; cdr3_nt: TGTGCCAGCAGACAACAGGACAATGAGCAGTTCTTC; cdr3_aa: CASRQQDNEQFF
clone_size: many; v_call: TRBV4-2; j_call: TRBJ2-1; d_call: TRBD2; cdr3_nt: TGTGCCAGCAGCCAAGCGAGGACTAGCGGGAGGTCCAATGAGCAGTTCTTC; cdr3_aa: CASSQARTSGRSNEQFF
clone_size: many; v_call: TRBV5-1; j_call: TRBJ1-1; d_call: -; cdr3_nt: TGCGCCAGCAGCTTGGGACAGGCAGGCGCTGAAGCTTTCTTT; cdr3_aa: CASSLGQAGAEAFF
clone_size: many; v_call: TRBV6-5; j_call: TRBJ1-2; d_call: -; cdr3_nt: TGTGCCAGCGTAAAGGGGGGAGTCAGGGAATCTGGCTACACCTTC; cdr3_aa: CASVKGGVRESGYTF
clone_size: many; v_call: TRBV11-2; j_call: TRBJ2-2; d_call: TRBD1; cdr3_nt: TGTGCCAGCAGCTTCGGGACAGTGTACACCGGGGAGCTGTTTTTT; cdr3_aa: CASSFGTVYTGELFF
clone_size: many; v_call: TRBV5-1; j_call: TRBJ2-3; d_call: -; cdr3_nt: TGCGCCAGCAGCTTGTTCGGTGGCGGGATGAGCACAGATACGCAGTATTTT; cdr3_aa: CASSLFGGGMSTDTQYF
clone_size: many; v_call: TRBV20-1; j_call: TRBJ2-3; d_call: TRBD2; cdr3_nt: TGCAGTGCTCTACCAGCGGGACTAAGCACAGATACGCAGTATTTT; cdr3_aa: CSALPAGLSTDTQYF
clone_size: many; v_call: TRBV6-2/TRBV6-3; j_call: TRBJ2-7; d_call: TRBD2; cdr3_nt: TGTGCCAGCAGTTACCAAAGCGGGAGAGCTGAATCTTACGAGCAGTACTTC; cdr3_aa: CASSYQSGRAESYEQYF
clone_size: many; v_call: TRBV12-5; j_call: TRBJ2-7; d_call: -; cdr3_nt: TGTGCTAGCGGGAACTACGAGCAGTACTTC; cdr3_aa: CASGNYEQYF
clone_size: many; v_call: TRBV7-6; j_call: TRBJ1-1; d_call: -; cdr3_nt: TGTGCCAGCAGCTTAGAACTGAACACTGAAGCTTTCTTT; cdr3_aa: CASSLELNTEAFF
clone_size: many; v_call: TRBV29-1; j_call: TRBJ2-5; d_call: TRBD1; cdr3_nt: TGCAGCGTGGGGGACAGTGAAGAGACCCAGTACTTC; cdr3_aa: CSVGDSEETQYF
clone_size: many; v_call: TRBV6-1; j_call: TRBJ1-1; d_call: -; cdr3_nt: TGTGCCAGCAGTTTCGGGGGCACTGAAGCTTTCTTT; cdr3_aa: CASSFGGTEAFF
clone_size: many; v_call: TRBV12-3/TRBV12-4; j_call: TRBJ2-5; d_call: TRBD2; cdr3_nt: TGTGCCAGCACCATCGGACTAGCGGGAGGAGAGACCCAGTACTTC; cdr3_aa: CASTIGLAGGETQYF
clone_size: many; v_call: TRBV6-1; j_call: TRBJ2-7; d_call: -; cdr3_nt: TGTGCCAGCACCCCCGAGACTTACTCCTACGAGCAGTACTTC; cdr3_aa: CASTPETYSYEQYF
clone_size: many; v_call: TRBV4-1; j_call: TRBJ1-1; d_call: -; cdr3_nt: TGCGCCAGCAGCCAACGTGACAGTTATCGAAACACTGAAGCTTTCTTT; cdr3_aa: CASSQRDSYRNTEAFF
clone_size: many; v_call: TRBV9; j_call: TRBJ2-1; d_call: TRBD2; cdr3_nt: TGTGCCAGCAGCGTAGAAGGCGGGAGGGCTGCCAATGAGCAGTTCTTC; cdr3_aa: CASSVEGGRAANEQFF
clone_size: -; v_call: TRBV5-1; j_call: TRBJ2-7; d_call: TRBD2; cdr3_nt: TGCGCCAGCAGCTTCGGGAGGGCCCACGAGCAGTACTTC; cdr3_aa: CASSFGRAHEQYF
clone_size: many; v_call: TRBV29-1; j_call: TRBJ1-1; d_call: -; cdr3_nt: TGCAGCGTTGAAAAGGGATTGGGGAACACTGAAGCTTTCTTT; cdr3_aa: CSVEKGLGNTEAFF
clone_size: many; v_call: TRBV2; j_call: TRBJ1-1; d_call: TRBD1; cdr3_nt: TGTGCCAGCATGGGACAGGGGGCAAGCACTGAAGCTTTCTTT; cdr3_aa: CASMGQGASTEAFF
clone_size: many; v_call: TRBV23-1; j_call: TRBJ1-6; d_call: -; cdr3_nt: TGCGCCAGCGGTAGACAGTTTGACTTTTCACCCCTCCACTTT; cdr3_aa: CASGRQFDFSPLHF
clone_size: many; v_call: TRBV7-2; j_call: TRBJ1-1; d_call: TRBD1; cdr3_nt: TGTGCCAGCAGCCGACAGGGGGACCCCGCTGAAGCTTTCTTT; cdr3_aa: CASSRQGDPAEAFF
clone_size: many; v_call: TRBV29-1; j_call: TRBJ2-5; d_call: -; cdr3_nt: TGCAGCGTTGCTGGCTGGGGGCAAGAGACCCAGTACTTC; cdr3_aa: CSVAGWGQETQYF
clone_size: -; v_call: TRBV30; j_call: TRBJ2-5; d_call: -; cdr3_nt: TGTGCCTGGAGTCTAGGGGATGCACAGACCCAGTACTTC; cdr3_aa: CAWSLGDAQTQYF
clone_size: few; v_call: TRBV19; j_call: TRBJ2-7; d_call: TRBD1; cdr3_nt: TGTGCCAGCGGACAGGGTTACCCCTCCCCCGAGCAGTACTTC; cdr3_aa: CASGQGYPSPEQYF
clone_size: -; v_call: TRBV19; j_call: TRBJ2-5; d_call: -; cdr3_nt: TGTGCCAGTAGTATAGTAGGACCTAGCCATAGGCGAGAGACCCAGTACTTC; cdr3_aa: CASSIVGPSHRRETQYF
clone_size: many; v_call: TRBV28; j_call: TRBJ1-1; d_call: -; cdr3_nt: TGTGCCAGCATGGGGACGTCTGCTAGAAACACTGAAGCTTTCTTT; cdr3_aa: CASMGTSARNTEAFF
clone_size: once; v_call: TRBV29-1; j_call: TRBJ1-2; d_call: -; cdr3_nt: TGCAGCGTAGTGACAAATTCTTTCTATGGCTACACCTTC; cdr3_aa: CSVVTNSFYGYTF
clone_size: many; v_call: TRBV20-1; j_call: TRBJ1-1; d_call: -; cdr3_nt: TGCAGTGCTAAGAGGGCCTCTAACACTGAAGCTTTCTTT; cdr3_aa: CSAKRASNTEAFF
clone_size: many; v_call: TRBV19; j_call: TRBJ1-2; d_call: -; cdr3_nt: TGTGCCAGTAGTAAAGGGGAGGACTATGGCTACACCTTC; cdr3_aa: CASSKGEDYGYTF
clone_size: many; v_call: TRBV12-3/TRBV12-4; j_call: TRBJ2-1; d_call: TRBD2; cdr3_nt: TGTGCCAGCAGTCCCCCAGTGGAGCGGGAGGCCAGGGATGAGCAGTTCTTC; cdr3_aa: CASSPPVEREARDEQFF